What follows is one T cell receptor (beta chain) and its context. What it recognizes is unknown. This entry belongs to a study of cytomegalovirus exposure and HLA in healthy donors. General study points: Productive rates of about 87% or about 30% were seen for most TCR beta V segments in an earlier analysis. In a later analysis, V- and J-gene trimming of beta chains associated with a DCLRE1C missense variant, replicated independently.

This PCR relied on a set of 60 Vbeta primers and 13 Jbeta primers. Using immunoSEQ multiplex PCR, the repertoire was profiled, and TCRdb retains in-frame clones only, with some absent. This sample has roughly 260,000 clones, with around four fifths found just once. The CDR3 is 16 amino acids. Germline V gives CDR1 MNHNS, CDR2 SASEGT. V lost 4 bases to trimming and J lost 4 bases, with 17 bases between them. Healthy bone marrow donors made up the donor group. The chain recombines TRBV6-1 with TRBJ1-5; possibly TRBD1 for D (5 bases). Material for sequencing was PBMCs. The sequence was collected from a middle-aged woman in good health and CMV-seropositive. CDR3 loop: CASSVLPGGGNQPQHF. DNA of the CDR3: TGTGCCAGCAGTGTCCTCCCCGGGGGGGGTAATCAGCCCCAGCATTTT.